The 23 T cell receptor beta chains below all came from one sample that was sequenced in a study of radiation and T cells in renal cell carcinoma. Time point described: blood 2 weeks post-SBRT. Treatment here: 15 Gy SBRT to primary tumor, nephrectomy 4 weeks later. The protocol was immunoSEQ multiplex PCR, while the TCRdb copy is restricted to in-frame clones and leaves out a portion. The repertoire holds some 150,000 clones, around 90% seen once, with 10% to 15% in the top ten. The sequencing here drew on blood, taken from a patient whose treatment included radiotherapy and nephrectomy. The receptors derive from a woman aged 50 to 65 with renal cell carcinoma.

The V and J genes are TRBV5-6 and TRBJ1-1, with D perhaps TRBD1 (6 bases). Trimming removed 4 bases from V and 8 bases from J, with 15 bases in between. The germline V gene encodes CDR1 SGHDT and CDR2 YYEEEE. CDR3 length: 13 residues. The CDR3 here is CASSPGQSPEAFF. The DNA for the CDR3 is TGTGCCAGCAGCCCAGGACAGTCTCCCGAAGCTTTCTTT.

The V gene is TRBV9, the J gene TRBJ2-5; D is ambiguous. CDR3 size: 13 residues. Germline CDR1 reads SGDLS; CDR2 reads YYNGEE. V was pared by 4 bases and J by 2 bases, with 9 bases between. Written as DNA, the CDR3 is TGTGCCAGCAGCAGAGCGCAGCAAGAGACCCAGTACTTC. It specifies CASSRAQQETQYF.

CDR3 DNA: TGTGCCTGGTCACCAGACTCTGGAAACACCATATATTTT. It yields the protein CAWSPDSGNTIYF. The chain recombines TRBV30 with TRBJ1-3; D gene ambiguous. The CDR3 totals 13 residues. Germline V lookup: CDR1 GTSNPN, CDR2 SVGIG (reference sequence). The V gene lost 5 bases and the J gene lost 0 bases, with 8 bases spanning the gap.

V usage is TRBV1 and J usage is TRBJ1-1. TRBV1 is annotated as a pseudogene. The CDR3 runs 19 residues. CDR3 in DNA: TGCACCAGCAGCCCACCCGATTCTTATTACAGGGAGGCGGCCACTGAAGCTTTCTTT. The encoded protein is CTSSPPDSYYREAATEAFF.

This clone was seen a few times. The chain has TRBV10-3 and TRBJ2-1; 12 bases match TRBD2. V gave up 10 bases and J gave up 7 bases; unmatched junction bases: 5. This CDR3 contains 13 residues. Germline values: CDR1 ENHRY, CDR2 SYGVKD. This CDR3 reads CATKTSGGNEQFF. In DNA, the CDR3 is TGTGCCACCAAGACTAGCGGGGGTAATGAGCAGTTCTTC.

This clone came up a few times. V is TRBV6-5 and J is TRBJ1-4; TRBD1 is a possible D gene (5 bases). The germline V and J ends were trimmed by 8 bases and 4 bases, with 11 bases remaining between them. The CDR3 is 13 amino acids. Germline lookup yields CDR1 MNHEY and CDR2 SVGAGI. In nucleotides, the CDR3 is TGTGCCAGCGCGGAGGGGAATAATGAAAAACTGTTTTTT. Amino acids: CASAEGNNEKLFF.

The genes are TRBV6-1 and TRBJ1-4; 7 positions match TRBD1. The CDR3 covers 17 residues. V shed 3 bases and J 7 bases; nucleotides not matched to a gene: 14. CDR1 MNHNS and CDR2 SASEGT come from the germline V gene. The CDR3 reads CASSDVRQGGESEKLFF. The CDR3 DNA follows: TGTGCCAGCAGTGATGTTAGACAGGGCGGAGAAAGTGAAAAACTGTTTTTT.

The chain recombines TRBV18 with TRBJ1-1; tentative D call: TRBD1 (6 bases). This CDR3 is built from 14 residues. Between the trimmed V and J ends, which lost 5 bases and 2 bases, there was a span of 12 bases. Looked up from germline, CDR1 is KGHSH and CDR2 is LQKENI. CDR3: CASSSGTYNTEAFF. The DNA of the CDR3 is TGTGCCAGCTCATCAGGGACATATAACACTGAAGCTTTCTTT.

CDR3 sequence (DNA): TGCGCCAGCAGCTTGGTCCTAGCGGGGGAAGATACGCAGTATTTT. Encoded protein: CASSLVLAGEDTQYF. The genes are TRBV5-1 and TRBJ2-3; 10 bases align to TRBD2. The V segment lost 0 bases and the J segment 5 bases; nucleotides outside the gene matches: 3. This CDR3 is built from 15 residues. Germline V lookup: CDR1 SGHRS, CDR2 YFSETQ.

V and J are TRBV19 and TRBJ2-5; 12 nucleotides match TRBD2. The CDR3 spans 17 residues. Germline CDR1 LNHDA, CDR2 SQIVND (reference sequence). V lost 4 bases to trimming and J lost 2 bases; unmatched junction nucleotides: 8. DNA of the CDR3: TGTGCCAGTAGTAAAACCCCGACTAGCGGGGGACAAGAGACCCAGTACTTC. Protein: CASSKTPTSGGQETQYF. The full variable domain, its missing parts supplied by reference TRBV19 and TRBJ2-5, is DGGITQSPKYLFRKEGQNVTLSCEQNLNHDAMYWYRQDPGQGLRLIYYSQIVNDFQKGDIAEGYSVSREKKESFPLTVTSAQKNPTAFYLCASSKTPTSGGQETQYFGPGTRLLVL.

V is TRBV5-4 and J is TRBJ2-3, with D tentatively TRBD1 (5 bases). V was shortened by 4 bases and J by 0 bases, with 18 bases between the two germline ends. The CDR3 has 17 amino acids. Germline CDR1 SGHNT, CDR2 YYREEE (reference sequence). In nucleotides, the CDR3 is TGTGCCAGCAGCGCAATCCAGACAGTGTCTAGCACAGATACGCAGTATTTT. Translation gives CASSAIQTVSSTDTQYF. The entire variable domain, with the rest obtained from reference TRBV5-4 and TRBJ2-3, is as follows: ETGVTQSPTHLIKTRGQQVTLRCSSQSGHNTVSWYQQALGQGPQFIFQYYREEENGRGNFPPRFSGLQFPNYSSELNVNALELDDSALYLCASSAIQTVSSTDTQYFGPGTRLTVL.

This clone was found a few times. This chain joins TRBV7-9 and TRBJ1-6; D possibly corresponds to TRBD1 (5 bases). The V gene lost 2 bases and the J gene lost 7 bases, with 9 bases spanning the gap. The CDR3 is 14 residues long. Germline V lookup: CDR1 SEHNR, CDR2 FQNEAQ (reference sequence). CDR3 DNA sequence: TGTGCCAGCAGCTTAAGGCAGGGAAATTCACCCCTCCACTTT. Translating gives CASSLRQGNSPLHF.

The chain employs TRBV7-8 and TRBJ2-5; perhaps D is TRBD1 or TRBD2 (5 bases each). Trimming pared 1 base from V and 3 bases from J, leaving 12 bases between. CDR3 length equals 15 residues. The germline V gene has CDR1 SGHVS and CDR2 FQNEAQ. In DNA, the CDR3 is TGTGCCAGCAGCTTAGGGGGGTTGGCAGAAGAGACCCAGTACTTC. The encoded protein is CASSLGGLAEETQYF.

The chain combines TRBV30 with TRBJ2-7, with 9 bases fitting TRBD1. V shed 2 bases, J shed 3 bases, and the junction held 2 bases outside the gene matches. Germline assignment: CDR1 GTSNPN and CDR2 SVGIG (reference sequence). The CDR3 is made up of 13 amino acids. The CDR3 DNA follows: TGTGCCTGGAGTCCGGGACAGGGCTACGAGCAGTACTTC. Its protein product is CAWSPGQGYEQYF.

The chain combines TRBV7-2 with TRBJ1-2; TRBD1 might be the D (5 bases). The germline V and J ends were trimmed by 0 bases and 4 bases, with 9 bases remaining between them. The CDR3 runs to 14 residues. Germline CDR1 and CDR2: SGHTA and FQGNSA. The CDR3 nucleotides read TGTGCCAGCAGCTTAGCGGCAGGGACCTATGGCTACACCTTC. Protein sequence: CASSLAAGTYGYTF.

This chain joins TRBV30 and TRBJ1-2; no reliable D call. The germline V gene encodes CDR1 GTSNPN and CDR2 SVGIG (reference sequence). The CDR3 has 16 residues. Trimming removed 4 bases from V and 2 bases from J, with 20 bases in between. The CDR3 loop is CAWMWDSEVKNYGYTF. The CDR3 DNA is TGTGCCTGGATGTGGGATAGTGAAGTGAAAAACTATGGCTACACCTTC.

The gene calls are TRBV6-5 and TRBJ1-4; D unresolved. CDR1 and CDR2 (germline): MNHEY, SVGAGI. The ends were cut back, 10 bases at V and 7 bases at J, with 19 bases in the middle. CDR3 length: 14 residues. The CDR3 region is CATNEGPGFEKLFF. The CDR3 DNA is TGTGCCACGAACGAGGGTCCAGGTTTTGAAAAACTGTTTTTT.

The gene calls are TRBV27 and TRBJ2-7; D might be TRBD1 (6 bases). Trimming took 4 bases from V and 0 from J, leaving 13 bases between them. This CDR3 is built from 15 residues. Germline-derived CDR1 and CDR2 are MNHEY and SMNVEV (reference sequence). CDR3 sequence: CASSYQGSLSYEQYF. DNA of the CDR3: TGTGCCAGCAGTTACCAGGGGTCCCTCTCCTACGAGCAGTACTTC.

The gene calls are TRBV14 and TRBJ1-1; D gene ambiguous. Trimming cost V 3 bases and J 0 bases, with 20 bases left between them. The germline V gene has CDR1 SGHDN and CDR2 FVKESK. The CDR3 is 18 residues long. The CDR3 bases are TGTGCCAGCAGCCAGCCGGGTTATACACCCAAAATGAACACTGAAGCTTTCTTT. Translating it yields CASSQPGYTPKMNTEAFF.

The chain joins TRBV4-1 to TRBJ2-6, with D uncertain. The CDR3 extends over 13 amino acids. The V end lost 11 bases, the J end lost 2 bases, and 10 bases lay between the germline ends. The germline V gene has CDR1 MGHRA and CDR2 YSYEKL. The CDR3 region is CAVSVTGANVLTF. CDR3 DNA sequence: TGCGCCGTTTCGGTGACTGGGGCCAACGTCCTGACTTTC.

The V and J genes are TRBV7-3 and TRBJ1-1; D remains unclear. Trimming pared 4 bases from V and 5 bases from J, leaving 11 bases between. Germline V gene lookup returns CDR1 SGHTA and CDR2 FQGTGA. This CDR3 has 13 residues. CDR3 in DNA: TGTGCCAGCAGCTCCCGCCCGGAAACTGAAGCTTTCTTT. Protein: CASSSRPETEAFF.

The CDR3 spells CASSGPRQGRLHYGYTF. The CDR3 DNA reads as TGTGCCAGTAGTGGGCCCCGACAGGGGCGATTACACTATGGCTACACCTTC. The J gene is TRBJ1-2, the V gene TRBV19; 8 bases are shared with TRBD1. The CDR3 contains 17 residues. Germline CDR1 is LNHDA and CDR2 is SQIVND (reference sequence). V was pared by 5 bases and J by 3 bases, with 14 bases of the junction left unmatched.

The chain is built from TRBV9 and TRBJ1-2; D is ambiguous. This CDR3 region has 14 residues. Per the germline V gene, CDR1 is SGDLS and CDR2 is YYNGEE. Trimming cost V 0 bases and J 0 bases, with 6 bases left between them. The CDR3 here is CASSVATANYGYTF. The CDR3 coding sequence is TGTGCCAGCAGCGTAGCTACAGCTAACTATGGCTACACCTTC.